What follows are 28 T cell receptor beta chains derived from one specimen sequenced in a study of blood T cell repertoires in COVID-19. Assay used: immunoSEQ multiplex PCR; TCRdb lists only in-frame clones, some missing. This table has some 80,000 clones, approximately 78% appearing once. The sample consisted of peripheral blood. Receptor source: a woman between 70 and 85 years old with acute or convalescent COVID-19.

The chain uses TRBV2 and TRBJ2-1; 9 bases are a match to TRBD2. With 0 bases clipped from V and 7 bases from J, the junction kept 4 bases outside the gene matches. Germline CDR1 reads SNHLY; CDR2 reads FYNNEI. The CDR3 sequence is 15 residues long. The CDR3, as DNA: TGTGCCAGCAGTGAAGCGCGGGGGGGCTTGAATGAGCAGTTCTTC. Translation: CASSEARGGLNEQFF.

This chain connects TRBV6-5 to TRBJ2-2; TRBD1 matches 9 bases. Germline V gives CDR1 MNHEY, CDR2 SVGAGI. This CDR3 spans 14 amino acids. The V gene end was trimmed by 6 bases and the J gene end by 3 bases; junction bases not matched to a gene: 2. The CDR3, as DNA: TGTGCCAGCAGAAGGACAGGGGACACCGGGGAGCTGTTTTTT. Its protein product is CASRRTGDTGELFF.

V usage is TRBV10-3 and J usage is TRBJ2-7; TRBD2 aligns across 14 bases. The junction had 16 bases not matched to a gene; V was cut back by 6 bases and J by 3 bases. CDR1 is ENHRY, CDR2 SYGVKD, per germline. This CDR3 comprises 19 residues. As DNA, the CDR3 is TGTGCCATCAGACCCACGGCCGGGACTAGCGGGAGTTTAAACTACGAGCAGTACTTC. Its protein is CAIRPTAGTSGSLNYEQYF.

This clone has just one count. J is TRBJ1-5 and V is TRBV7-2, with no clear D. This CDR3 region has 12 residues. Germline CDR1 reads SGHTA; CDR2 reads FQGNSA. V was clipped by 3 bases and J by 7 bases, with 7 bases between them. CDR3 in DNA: TGTGCCAGCAGCTTCGGAGGACAGCCCCAGCATTTT. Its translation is CASSFGGQPQHF. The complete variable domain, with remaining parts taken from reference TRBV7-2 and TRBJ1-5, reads GAGVSQSPSNKVTEKGKDVELRCDPISGHTALYWYRQSLGQGLEFLIYFQGNSAPDKSGLPSDRFSAERTGGSVSTLTIQRTQQEDSAVYLCASSFGGQPQHFGDGTRLSIL.

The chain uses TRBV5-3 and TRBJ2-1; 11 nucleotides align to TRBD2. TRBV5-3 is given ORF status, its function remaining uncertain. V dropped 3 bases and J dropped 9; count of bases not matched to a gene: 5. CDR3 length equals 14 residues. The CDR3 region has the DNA TGTGCCAGAAGCTATAGCGGGAGGGCCGGTGAGCAGTTCTTC. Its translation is CARSYSGRAGEQFF.

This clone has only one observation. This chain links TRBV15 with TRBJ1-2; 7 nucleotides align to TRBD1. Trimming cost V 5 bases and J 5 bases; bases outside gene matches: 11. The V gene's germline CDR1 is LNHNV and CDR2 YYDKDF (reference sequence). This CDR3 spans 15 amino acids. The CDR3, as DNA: TGTGCCACCAGCTCTAACGGACAGGTGAATTATGGCTACACCTTC. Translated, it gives CATSSNGQVNYGYTF. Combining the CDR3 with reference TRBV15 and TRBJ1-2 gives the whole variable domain DAMVIQNPRYQVTQFGKPVTLSCSQTLNHNVMYWYQQKSSQAPKLLFHYYDKDFNNEADTPDNFQSRRPNTSFCFLDIRSPGLGDTAMYLCATSSNGQVNYGYTFGSGTRLTVV.

The CDR3 coding sequence is TGTGCCAACCGACCAGGGGGGTCGGCAGATACGCAGTATTTT. It translates to CANRPGGSADTQYF. The chain carries TRBV10-3 and TRBJ2-3; perhaps TRBD1 as D (7 bases). The CDR3 covers 14 residues. Germline V lookup: CDR1 ENHRY, CDR2 SYGVKD. Trimming shortened V by 10 bases and J by 4 bases, and 18 bases separated the two germline ends.

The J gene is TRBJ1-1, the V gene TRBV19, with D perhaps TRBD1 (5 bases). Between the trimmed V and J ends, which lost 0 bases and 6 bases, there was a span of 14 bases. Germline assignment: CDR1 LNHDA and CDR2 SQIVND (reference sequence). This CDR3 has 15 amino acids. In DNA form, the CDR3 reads TGTGCCAGTAGTATAGATCAGGGCGCCGCAGCTGAAGCTTTCTTT. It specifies CASSIDQGAAAEAFF.

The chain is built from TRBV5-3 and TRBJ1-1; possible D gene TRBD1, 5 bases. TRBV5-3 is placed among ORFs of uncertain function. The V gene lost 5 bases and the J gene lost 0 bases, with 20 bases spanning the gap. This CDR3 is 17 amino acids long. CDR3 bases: TGTGCCAGAAGTAAGGCATTCCGGGAGGGGATGAACACTGAAGCTTTCTTT. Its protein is CARSKAFREGMNTEAFF.

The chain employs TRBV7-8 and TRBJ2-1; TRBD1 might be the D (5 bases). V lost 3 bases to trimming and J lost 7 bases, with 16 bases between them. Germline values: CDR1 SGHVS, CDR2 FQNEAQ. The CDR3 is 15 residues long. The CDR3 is CASSFQTRVRNEQFF. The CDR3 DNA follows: TGTGCCAGCAGCTTTCAAACCAGGGTTCGGAATGAGCAGTTCTTC. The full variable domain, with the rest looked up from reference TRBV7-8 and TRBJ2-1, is GAGVSQSPRYKVAKRGQDVALRCDPISGHVSLFWYQQALGQGPEFLTYFQNEAQLDKSGLPSDRFFAERPEGSVSTLKIQRTQQEDSAVYLCASSFQTRVRNEQFFGPGTRLTVL.

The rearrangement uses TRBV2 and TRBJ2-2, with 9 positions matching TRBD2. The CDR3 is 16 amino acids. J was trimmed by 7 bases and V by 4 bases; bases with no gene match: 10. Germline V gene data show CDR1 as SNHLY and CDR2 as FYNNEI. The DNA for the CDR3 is TGTGCCAGCAGTGGGATAAGGACTAGCGACATCGGGGAGCTGTTTTTT. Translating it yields CASSGIRTSDIGELFF.

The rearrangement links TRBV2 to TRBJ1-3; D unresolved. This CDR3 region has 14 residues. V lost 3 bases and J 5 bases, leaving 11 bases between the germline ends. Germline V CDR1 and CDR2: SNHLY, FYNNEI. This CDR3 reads CASSDSGYRNTIYF. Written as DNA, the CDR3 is TGTGCCAGCAGTGACTCGGGATACAGAAACACCATATATTTT.

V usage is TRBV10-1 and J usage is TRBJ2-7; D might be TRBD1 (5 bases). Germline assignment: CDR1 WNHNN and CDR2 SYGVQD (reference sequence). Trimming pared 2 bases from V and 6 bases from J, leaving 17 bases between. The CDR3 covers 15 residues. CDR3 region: CASSEPRVPSGEQYF. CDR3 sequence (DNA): TGCGCCAGCAGTGAGCCCAGGGTACCCTCGGGCGAGCAGTACTTC.

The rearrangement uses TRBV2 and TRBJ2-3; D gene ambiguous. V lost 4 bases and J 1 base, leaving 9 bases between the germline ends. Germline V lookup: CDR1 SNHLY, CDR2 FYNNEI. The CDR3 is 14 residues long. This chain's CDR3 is CASSVLVGTDTQYF. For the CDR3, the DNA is TGTGCCAGCAGTGTGCTAGTTGGCACAGATACGCAGTATTTT.

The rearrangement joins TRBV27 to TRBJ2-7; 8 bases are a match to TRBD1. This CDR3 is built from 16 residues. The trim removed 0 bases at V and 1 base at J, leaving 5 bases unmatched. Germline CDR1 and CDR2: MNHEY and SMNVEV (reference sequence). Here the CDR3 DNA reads TGTGCCAGCAGTTTATCCTCGGGACAGGTATCCTACGAGCAGTACTTC. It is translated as CASSLSSGQVSYEQYF.

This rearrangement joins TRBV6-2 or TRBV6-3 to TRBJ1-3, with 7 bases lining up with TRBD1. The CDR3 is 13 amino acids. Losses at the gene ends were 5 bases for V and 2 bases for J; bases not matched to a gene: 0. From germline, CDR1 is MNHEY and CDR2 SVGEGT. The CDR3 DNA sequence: TGTGCCAGCAGTAGGGGGCCTGGAAACACCATATATTTT. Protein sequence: CASSRGPGNTIYF.

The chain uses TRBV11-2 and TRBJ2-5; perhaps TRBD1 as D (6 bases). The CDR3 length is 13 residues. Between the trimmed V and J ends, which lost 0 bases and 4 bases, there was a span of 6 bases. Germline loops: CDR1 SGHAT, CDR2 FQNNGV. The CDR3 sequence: CASSLDRGETQYF. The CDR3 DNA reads TGTGCCAGCAGCTTAGACAGGGGAGAGACCCAGTACTTC.

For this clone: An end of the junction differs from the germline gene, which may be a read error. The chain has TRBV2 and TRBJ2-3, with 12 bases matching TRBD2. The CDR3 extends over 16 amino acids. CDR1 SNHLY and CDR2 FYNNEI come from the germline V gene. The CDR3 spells CASREGLAGRGDTQYF. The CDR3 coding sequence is TGTGCCAGCAGGGAAGGACTAGCGGGAAGGGGGGATACGCAGTATTTT.

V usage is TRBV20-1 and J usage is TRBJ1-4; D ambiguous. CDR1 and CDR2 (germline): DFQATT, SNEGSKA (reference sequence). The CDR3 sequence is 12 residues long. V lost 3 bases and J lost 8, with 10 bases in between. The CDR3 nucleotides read TGCAGTGCTAGTCCTGTCGAGGAAAAACTGTTTTTT. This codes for CSASPVEEKLFF.

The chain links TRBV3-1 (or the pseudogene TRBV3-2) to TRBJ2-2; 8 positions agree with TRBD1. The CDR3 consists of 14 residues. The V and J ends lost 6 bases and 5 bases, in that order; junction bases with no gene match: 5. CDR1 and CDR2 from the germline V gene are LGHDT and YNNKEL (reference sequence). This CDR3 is CASRARQGTGELFF. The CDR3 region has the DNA TGTGCCAGCAGGGCGAGACAGGGGACCGGGGAGCTGTTTTTT.

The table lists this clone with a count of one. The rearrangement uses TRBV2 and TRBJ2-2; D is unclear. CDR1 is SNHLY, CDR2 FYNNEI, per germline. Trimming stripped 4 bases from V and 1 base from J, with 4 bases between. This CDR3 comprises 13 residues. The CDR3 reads CASSGRNTGELFF. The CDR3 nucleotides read TGTGCCAGCAGTGGCAGGAACACCGGGGAGCTGTTTTTT.

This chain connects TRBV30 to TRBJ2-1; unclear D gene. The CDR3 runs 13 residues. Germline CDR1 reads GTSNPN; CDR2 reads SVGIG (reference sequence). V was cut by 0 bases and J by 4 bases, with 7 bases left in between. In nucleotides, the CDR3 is TGTGCCTGGAGTGTTTCCACTTACAATGAGCAGTTCTTC. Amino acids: CAWSVSTYNEQFF. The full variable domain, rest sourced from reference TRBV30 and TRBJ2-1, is SQTIHQWPATLVQPVGSPLSLECTVEGTSNPNLYWYRQAAGRGLQLLFYSVGIGQISSEVPQNLSASRPQDRQFILSSKKLLLSDSGFYLCAWSVSTYNEQFFGPGTRLTVL.

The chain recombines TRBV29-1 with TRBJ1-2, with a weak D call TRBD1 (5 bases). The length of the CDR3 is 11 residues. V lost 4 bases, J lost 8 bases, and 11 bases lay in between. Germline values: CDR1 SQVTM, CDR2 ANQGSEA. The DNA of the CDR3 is TGCAGCGTTGGGGGCTCGAGAGGCTACACCTTC. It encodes CSVGGSRGYTF.

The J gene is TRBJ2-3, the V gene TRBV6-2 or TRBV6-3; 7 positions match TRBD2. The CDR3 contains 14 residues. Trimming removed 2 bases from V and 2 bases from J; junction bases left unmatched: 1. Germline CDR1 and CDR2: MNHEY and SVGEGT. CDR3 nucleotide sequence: TGTGCCAGCAGTTACCTAGCGGTCACAGATACGCAGTATTTT. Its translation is CASSYLAVTDTQYF.

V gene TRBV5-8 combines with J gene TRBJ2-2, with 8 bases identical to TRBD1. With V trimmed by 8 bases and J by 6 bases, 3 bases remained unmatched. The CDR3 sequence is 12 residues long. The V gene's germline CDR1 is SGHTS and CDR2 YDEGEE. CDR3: CARTGVPGELFF. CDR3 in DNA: TGTGCCAGGACAGGGGTCCCCGGGGAGCTGTTTTTT.

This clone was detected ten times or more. Here the CDR3 DNA reads TGTGCCAGCAGCCCCAGGGTAGGGGCCTACGAGCAGTACTTC. Translating it yields CASSPRVGAYEQYF. The chain employs TRBV14 and TRBJ2-7; D perhaps matches TRBD1 (5 bases). The CDR3 loop spans 14 amino acids. The germline gives CDR1 SGHDN, CDR2 FVKESK. The germline V and J ends were trimmed by 4 bases and 2 bases, with 12 bases remaining between them.

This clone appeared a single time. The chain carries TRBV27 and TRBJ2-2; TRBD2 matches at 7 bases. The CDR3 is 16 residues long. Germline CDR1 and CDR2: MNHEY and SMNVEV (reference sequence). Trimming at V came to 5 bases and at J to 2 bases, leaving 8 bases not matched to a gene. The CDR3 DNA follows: TGTGCCAGCAGTAATAGCGGGCGGACTAACACCGGGGAGCTGTTTTTT. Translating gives CASSNSGRTNTGELFF.

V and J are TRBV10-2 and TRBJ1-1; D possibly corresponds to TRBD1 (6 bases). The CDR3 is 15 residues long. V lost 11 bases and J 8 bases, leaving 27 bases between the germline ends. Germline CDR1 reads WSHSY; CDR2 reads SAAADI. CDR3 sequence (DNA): TGCGCCTCTTGTTATACGAGGGACATTTCGGAAGAAGCTTTCTTT. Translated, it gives CASCYTRDISEEAFF.